This T cell receptor beta chain was retrieved from a study of shared clonotypes between healthy human individuals. The naive CD8 subset, CD45RO-negative cells positively selected for CCR7, excluded terminally differentiated effector memory CD45RA+ cells. The method was immunoSEQ multiplex PCR; TCRdb's version includes in-frame clones alone and lacks a portion of them. The sample yields hundreds of thousands of clones, 95% to 98% seen once. The CDR3 runs to 14 residues. Per the germline V gene, CDR1 is SEHNR and CDR2 is FQNEAQ (reference sequence). V dropped 8 bases and J dropped 0; count of bases not matched to a gene: 5.

The chain combines TRBV7-9 with TRBJ2-7; 9 nucleotides match TRBD1. The clonotype comes from a man aged 25-40 years in good health. Input material: naive CD8+ T cells sorted from blood. Written as DNA, the CDR3 is TGTGCCAGCGTACAGGGGGCTAACTCCTACGAGCAGTACTTC. Its translation: CASVQGANSYEQYF.